One T cell receptor (beta chain) is described in this entry. Its antigen is unknown. This entry belongs to a study of T cell responses to AZD1222 COVID-19 vaccine. The V end was cut by 7 bases, the J end by 0 bases, with 15 bases between. CDR1 and CDR2 (germline): LNHDA, SQIVND (reference sequence). This CDR3 is built from 15 residues. This table comes from immunoSEQ multiplex PCR, and its TCRdb copy is limited to in-frame clones, with some not included. The sample lists tens of thousands of clones, 60% to 85% occurring once. Overall study findings and caveats: Seropositivity was recorded at baseline in only a handful of AZD1222 recipients.

The V and J genes are TRBV19 and TRBJ1-1; TRBD1 is a possible D gene (6 bases). This specimen consisted of peripheral blood, obtained on day 0 of AZD1222 vaccination. The receptor's source is an adult in good health. The DNA of the CDR3 is TGTGCCAGTATGCCCCCGGGACACCTGAACACTGAAGCTTTCTTT. It translates to CASMPPGHLNTEAFF.